This T cell receptor beta chain was sequenced in a study of T cells in localized non-small cell lung cancer. The V and J ends lost 3 bases and 3 bases, in that order; junction bases with no gene match: 7. This CDR3 region has 15 residues. CDR1 and CDR2 (germline): SGHNT, YYREEE (reference sequence). Findings and caveats of the study: Tumor samples were not multi-region, leaving intratumor heterogeneity unexcluded. Elevated circulating T cell density in blood was associated with longer overall survival. The study detected a median around 57 of the top 100 tumor clones in adjacent lung. Of the tissues analyzed, uninvolved adjacent lung showed maximal T cell clonality, greater than tumor.

The table lists this clone with a few counts. The antigen remains undetermined. Sequencing was performed with immunoSEQ multiplex PCR; in TCRdb, only in-frame clones are kept and a portion is missing. The top ten hold approximately 5.3% of the sample, which has over 25,000 clones, around 90% seen once. Source: PBMCs, taken before any cancer treatment. The TCR sequence derives from a man aged 35 to 70 with stage II lung adenocarcinoma. The V and J genes are TRBV5-4 and TRBJ2-5, with 8 bases matching TRBD2. CDR3 sequence: CASSWRGAGEETQYF. Written as DNA, the CDR3 is TGTGCCAGCAGCTGGCGAGGAGCGGGAGAAGAGACCCAGTACTTC.